This T cell receptor beta chain was documented in a study of T cell responses to AZD1222 COVID-19 vaccine. Broader study findings: Two AZD1222 doses significantly raised spike-specific TCR breadth and depth over controls. A mostly white British donor set with more females was recruited, and clonal diversity was possibly underestimated. Seropositive at baseline were only a handful of AZD1222 recipients. As reported, nearly half of all spike-specific TCRs target variant regions that are unmutated.

CDR1 and CDR2 from the germline V gene are LGHDT and YNNKEL (reference sequence). The CDR3 consists of 14 residues. Trimming shortened V by 2 bases and J by 3 bases, and 10 bases separated the two germline ends. Sequenced by immunoSEQ multiplex PCR; TCRdb stores in-frame clones only, minus some. The table shows tens of thousands of clones, with 75% to 90% occurring only once. Worth noting for this clone: Its antigen remains unidentified.

The V gene is TRBV3-1 (or the pseudogene TRBV3-2), the J gene TRBJ1-1, with D possibly being TRBD1 (6 bases). The receptor was isolated from an adult who received the AZD1222 COVID-19 vaccine. The source was peripheral blood, collected 28 days after the second AZD1222 dose. The CDR3 DNA follows: TGTGCCAGCAGCCAAACGTCAGGGGACACTGAAGCTTTCTTT. Translating gives CASSQTSGDTEAFF.